This T cell receptor beta chain was sequenced for a study of cytomegalovirus exposure and HLA in healthy donors. Study at large: An earlier analysis found 110 million or so unique TCR beta sequences from about 179 million T cells. From HLA-typed donors, an early data release held approximately 85 million unique TCRs.

Primers included in the PCR were 60 Vbeta and 13 Jbeta primers. As processed by the authors: An analysis performed later counted 73 million or so unique TCR beta chains (approximately 11 million of them shared). TCRdb's copy holds only in-frame clones and misses some; the assay was immunoSEQ multiplex PCR. Clonal size and the V and J genes are those of that table, whereas D and trimming came from the DNA. Here the sample spans roughly 100,000 clones, 60% to 70% being singletons. V lost 1 base and J 2 bases, leaving 11 bases between the germline ends. The CDR3 consists of 15 residues. Germline V lookup: CDR1 LGHNA, CDR2 YSLEER.

The source is a woman in her forties or fifties in good health and CMV-seronegative. Sequencing used PBMCs. The chain employs TRBV4-3 and TRBJ2-5, with no clear D. The chain's CDR3 is CASSQGAILQETQYF. The CDR3 DNA reads TGCGCCAGCAGCCAAGGGGCCATCTTACAAGAGACCCAGTACTTC.